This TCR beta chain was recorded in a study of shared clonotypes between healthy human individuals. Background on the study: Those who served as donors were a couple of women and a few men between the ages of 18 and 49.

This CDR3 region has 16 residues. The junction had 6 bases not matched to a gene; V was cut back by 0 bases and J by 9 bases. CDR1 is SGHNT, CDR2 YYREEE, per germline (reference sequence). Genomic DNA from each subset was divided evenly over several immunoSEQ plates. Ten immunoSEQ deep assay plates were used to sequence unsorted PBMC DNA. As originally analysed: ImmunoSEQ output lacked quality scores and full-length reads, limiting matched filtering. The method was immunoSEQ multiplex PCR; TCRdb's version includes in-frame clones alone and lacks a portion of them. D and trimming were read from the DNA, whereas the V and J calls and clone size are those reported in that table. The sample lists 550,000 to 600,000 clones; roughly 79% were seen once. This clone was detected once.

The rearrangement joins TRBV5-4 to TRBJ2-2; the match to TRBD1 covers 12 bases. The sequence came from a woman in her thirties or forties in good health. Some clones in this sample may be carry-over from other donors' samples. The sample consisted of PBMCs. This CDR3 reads CASSLAGTGGQWELFF. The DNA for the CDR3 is TGTGCCAGCAGCTTGGCGGGGACAGGGGGCCAGTGGGAGCTGTTTTTT.